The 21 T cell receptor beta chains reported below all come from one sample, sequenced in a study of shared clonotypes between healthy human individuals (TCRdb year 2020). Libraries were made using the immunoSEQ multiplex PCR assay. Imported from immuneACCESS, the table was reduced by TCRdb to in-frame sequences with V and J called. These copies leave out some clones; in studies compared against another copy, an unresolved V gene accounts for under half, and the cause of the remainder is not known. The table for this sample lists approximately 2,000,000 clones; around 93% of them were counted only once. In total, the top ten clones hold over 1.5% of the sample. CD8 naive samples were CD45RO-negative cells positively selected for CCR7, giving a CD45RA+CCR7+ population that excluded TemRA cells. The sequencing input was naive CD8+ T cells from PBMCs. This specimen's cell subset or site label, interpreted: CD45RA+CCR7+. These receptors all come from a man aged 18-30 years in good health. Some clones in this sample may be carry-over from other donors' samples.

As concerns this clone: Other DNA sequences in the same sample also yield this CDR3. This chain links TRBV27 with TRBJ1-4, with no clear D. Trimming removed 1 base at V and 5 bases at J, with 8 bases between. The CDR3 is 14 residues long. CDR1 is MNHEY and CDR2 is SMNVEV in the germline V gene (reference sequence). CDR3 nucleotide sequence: TGTGCCAGCAGTTTATTAGGCGCAAATGAAAAACTGTTTTTT. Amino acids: CASSLLGANEKLFF. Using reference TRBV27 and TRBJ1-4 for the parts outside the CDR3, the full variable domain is EAQVTQNPRYLITVTGKKLTVTCSQNMNHEYMSWYRQDPGLGLRQIYYSMNVEVTDKGDVPEGYKVSRKEKRNFPLILESPSPNQTSLYFCASSLLGANEKLFFGSGTQLSVL.

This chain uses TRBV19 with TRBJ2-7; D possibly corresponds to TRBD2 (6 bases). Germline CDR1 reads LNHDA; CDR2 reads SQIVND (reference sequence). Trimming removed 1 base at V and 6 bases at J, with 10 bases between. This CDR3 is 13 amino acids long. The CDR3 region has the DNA TGTGCCAGTAGTATAGCGGGAGCGGGCGAGCAGTACTTC. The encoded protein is CASSIAGAGEQYF.

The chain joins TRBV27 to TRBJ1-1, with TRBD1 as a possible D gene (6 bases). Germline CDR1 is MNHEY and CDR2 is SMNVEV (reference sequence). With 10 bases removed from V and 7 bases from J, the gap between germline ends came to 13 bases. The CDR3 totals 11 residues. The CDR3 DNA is TGTGCCACCACGGAGGGGGATGAAGCTTTCTTT. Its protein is CATTEGDEAFF.

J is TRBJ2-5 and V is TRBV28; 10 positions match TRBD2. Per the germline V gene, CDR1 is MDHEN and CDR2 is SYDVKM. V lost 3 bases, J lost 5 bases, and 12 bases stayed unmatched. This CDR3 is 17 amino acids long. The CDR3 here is CASSFPPGSGRLETQYF. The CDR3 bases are TGTGCCAGCAGTTTTCCCCCGGGTAGCGGGAGGTTGGAGACCCAGTACTTC.

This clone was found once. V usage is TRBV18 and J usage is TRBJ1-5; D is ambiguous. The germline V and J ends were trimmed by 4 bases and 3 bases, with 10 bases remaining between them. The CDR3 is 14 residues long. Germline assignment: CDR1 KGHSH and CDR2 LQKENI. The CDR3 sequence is CASSLERSNQPQHF. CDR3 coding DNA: TGTGCCAGCTCACTTGAAAGATCCAATCAGCCCCAGCATTTT.

The CDR3 is CASSFGQFGTEAFF. The DNA for the CDR3 is TGTGCCAGCAGCTTTGGACAGTTTGGGACTGAAGCTTTCTTT. The chain couples TRBV5-6 to TRBJ1-1; perhaps TRBD1 as D (6 bases). The length of the CDR3 is 14 residues. In germline, CDR1 is SGHDT, CDR2 YYEEEE. Trimming took 2 bases from V and 5 from J, leaving 13 bases between them.

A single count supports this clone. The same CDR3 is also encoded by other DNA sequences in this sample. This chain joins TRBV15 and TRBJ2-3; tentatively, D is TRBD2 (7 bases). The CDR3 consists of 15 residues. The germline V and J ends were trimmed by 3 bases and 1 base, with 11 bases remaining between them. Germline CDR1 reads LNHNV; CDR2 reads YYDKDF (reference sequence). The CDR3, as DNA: TGTGCCACCAGCAGGGGGGCGGGAGGCACAGATACGCAGTATTTT. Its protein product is CATSRGAGGTDTQYF.

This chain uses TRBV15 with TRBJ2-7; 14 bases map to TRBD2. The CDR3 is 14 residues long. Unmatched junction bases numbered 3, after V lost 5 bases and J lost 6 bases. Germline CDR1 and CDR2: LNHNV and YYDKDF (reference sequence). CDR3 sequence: CATSRGTSGSEQYF. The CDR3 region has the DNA TGTGCCACCAGCCGAGGGACTAGCGGGAGCGAGCAGTACTTC.

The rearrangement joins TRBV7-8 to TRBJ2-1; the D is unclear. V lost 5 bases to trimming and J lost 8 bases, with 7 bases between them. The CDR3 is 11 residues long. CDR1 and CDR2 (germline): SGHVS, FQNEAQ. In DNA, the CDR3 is TGTGCCAGCAGCCCCAAGGATGAGCAGTTCTTC. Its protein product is CASSPKDEQFF. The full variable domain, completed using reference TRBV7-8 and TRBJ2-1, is GAGVSQSPRYKVAKRGQDVALRCDPISGHVSLFWYQQALGQGPEFLTYFQNEAQLDKSGLPSDRFFAERPEGSVSTLKIQRTQQEDSAVYLCASSPKDEQFFGPGTRLTVL.

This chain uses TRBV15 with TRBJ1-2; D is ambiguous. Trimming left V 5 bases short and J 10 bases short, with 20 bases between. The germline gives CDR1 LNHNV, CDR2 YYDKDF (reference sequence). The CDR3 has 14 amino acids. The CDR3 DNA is TGTGCCACCAGCTCCCACCCTTCATCCGGGATCTACACCTTC. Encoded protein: CATSSHPSSGIYTF.

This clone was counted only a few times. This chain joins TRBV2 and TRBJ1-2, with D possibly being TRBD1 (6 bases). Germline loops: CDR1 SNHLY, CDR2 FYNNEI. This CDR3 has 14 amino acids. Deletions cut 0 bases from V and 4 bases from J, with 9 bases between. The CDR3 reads CASSEAGGGYGYTF. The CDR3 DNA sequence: TGTGCCAGCAGTGAAGCTGGGGGCGGCTATGGCTACACCTTC.

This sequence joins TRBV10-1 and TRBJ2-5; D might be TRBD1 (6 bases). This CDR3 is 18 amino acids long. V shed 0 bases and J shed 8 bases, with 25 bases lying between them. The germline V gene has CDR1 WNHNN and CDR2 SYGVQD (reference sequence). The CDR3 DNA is TGCGCCAGCAGTGAGTCTAACAGGGTAAGGATGGAGAAGAGAACCCAGTACTTC. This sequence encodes CASSESNRVRMEKRTQYF.

The CDR3 DNA sequence: TGTGCCAGCAGTGAAGGGACAGGTTCCTACGAGCAGTACTTC. This translates into CASSEGTGSYEQYF. V usage is TRBV6-1 and J usage is TRBJ2-7, with TRBD1 matching over 7 bases. The ends lost 1 base at V and 1 base at J; junction bases unmatched: 1. This CDR3 region has 14 residues. Germline V lookup: CDR1 MNHNS, CDR2 SASEGT.

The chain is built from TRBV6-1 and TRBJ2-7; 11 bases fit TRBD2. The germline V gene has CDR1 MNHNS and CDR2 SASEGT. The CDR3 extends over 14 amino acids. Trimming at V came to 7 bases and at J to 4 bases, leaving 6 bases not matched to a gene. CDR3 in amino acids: CASNLGLAGYEQYF. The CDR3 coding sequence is TGTGCCAGCAACCTAGGACTAGCGGGTTACGAGCAGTACTTC.

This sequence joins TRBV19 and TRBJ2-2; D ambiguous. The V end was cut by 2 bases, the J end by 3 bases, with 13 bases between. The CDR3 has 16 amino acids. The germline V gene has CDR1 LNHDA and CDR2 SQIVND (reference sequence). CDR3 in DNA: TGTGCCAGTAGTATACGGCTAACTCGAGACACCGGGGAGCTGTTTTTT. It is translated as CASSIRLTRDTGELFF.

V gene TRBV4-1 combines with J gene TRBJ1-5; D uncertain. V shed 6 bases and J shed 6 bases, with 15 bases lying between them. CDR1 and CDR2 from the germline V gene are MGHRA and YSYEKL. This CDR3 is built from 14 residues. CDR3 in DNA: TGCGCCAGCAGTCCGGCTATCACGGGTCAGCCCCAGCATTTT. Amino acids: CASSPAITGQPQHF.

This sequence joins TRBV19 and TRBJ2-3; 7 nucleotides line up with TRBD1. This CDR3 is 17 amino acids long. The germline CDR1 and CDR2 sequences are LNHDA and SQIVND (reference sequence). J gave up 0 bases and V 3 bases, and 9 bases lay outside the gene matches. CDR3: CASSITRQGPSTDTQYF. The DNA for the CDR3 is TGTGCCAGTAGTATTACCCGACAGGGCCCTAGCACAGATACGCAGTATTTT.

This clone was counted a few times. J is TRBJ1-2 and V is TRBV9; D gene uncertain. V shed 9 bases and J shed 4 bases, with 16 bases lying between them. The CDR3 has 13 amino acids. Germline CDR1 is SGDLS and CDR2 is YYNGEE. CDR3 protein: CATSRRGFYGYTF. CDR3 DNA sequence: TGTGCCACGAGCAGGAGAGGATTCTATGGCTACACCTTC.

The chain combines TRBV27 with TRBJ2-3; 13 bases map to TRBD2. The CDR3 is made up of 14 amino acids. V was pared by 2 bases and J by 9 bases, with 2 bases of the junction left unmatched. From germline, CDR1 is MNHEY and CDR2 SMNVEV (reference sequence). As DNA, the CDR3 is TGTGCCAGCAGTTTAGGGACTAGCGGGAAGACGCAGTATTTT. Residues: CASSLGTSGKTQYF.

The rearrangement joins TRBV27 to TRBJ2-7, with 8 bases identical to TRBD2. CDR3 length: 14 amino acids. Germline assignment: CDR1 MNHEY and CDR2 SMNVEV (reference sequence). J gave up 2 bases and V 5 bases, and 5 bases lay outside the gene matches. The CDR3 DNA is TGTGCCAGCAGTCCTAGCGGGCTAGCCTACGAGCAGTACTTC. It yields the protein CASSPSGLAYEQYF.

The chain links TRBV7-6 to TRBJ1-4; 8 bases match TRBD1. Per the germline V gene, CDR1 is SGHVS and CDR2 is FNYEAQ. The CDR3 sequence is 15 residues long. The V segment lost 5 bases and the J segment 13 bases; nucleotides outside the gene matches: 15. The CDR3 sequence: CASSPPGGPSLGLFF. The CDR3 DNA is TGTGCCAGCAGCCCTCCAGGGGGCCCCTCCTTGGGACTGTTTTTT.